This TCR beta chain comes out of a study of cytomegalovirus exposure and HLA in healthy donors. Study observations and caveats: Roughly uniform sequencing depth across donors was assumed, possibly incorrectly. Within the data, a cluster of highly shared sequence variants was likely a sequencing artifact. Analysis was carried out at a later point, and it linked a missense DCLRE1C variant to TCR beta V- and J-gene trimming.

It was with 60 Vbeta and 13 Jbeta primers that the PCR ran. Per the authors' pipeline: Unique TCR beta chains numbered around 80 million in a later analysis, with some 9.9 million shared. The method was immunoSEQ multiplex PCR; TCRdb's version includes in-frame clones alone and lacks a portion of them. V, J and clone size are taken as reported in that table, and D and trimming were inferred from the DNA itself. The sample has 130,000 or so clones, under 85% seen once. Trimming took off 0 bases at V and 4 bases at J, with 6 bases between the two ends. The V gene's germline CDR1 is MNHEY and CDR2 SMNVEV (reference sequence). This CDR3 spans 14 amino acids. As regards this clone: Its antigen remains unidentified.

The gene calls are TRBV27 and TRBJ2-2; D unresolved. The origin of this receptor is a man between 18 and 29 years old in good health and CMV-seropositive. The sample consisted of PBMCs. As DNA, the CDR3 is TGTGCCAGCAGTTTATCGAGTGTCACCGGGGAGCTGTTTTTT. Amino acid sequence: CASSLSSVTGELFF.